This entry features one T cell receptor beta chain sequence. Study processing details: Using reference gene primer amplification, nucleated cell counts were estimated. The assay was immunoSEQ multiplex PCR, and TCRdb's table has in-frame clones only and misses some. That table gives V, J and clone size, and the DNA gave D and trimming. This table holds some 70,000 clones, more than 60% found once. Looked up from germline, CDR1 is SGHTA and CDR2 is FQGNSA. The germline V and J ends were trimmed by 5 bases and 2 bases, with 11 bases remaining between them. The CDR3 runs to 14 residues. The data stem from a study of blood T cell repertoires in COVID-19.

The sample taken for sequencing was peripheral blood. The gene calls are TRBV7-2 and TRBJ2-3; no clear D. The receptor comes from a man aged 55-75 years with acute or convalescent COVID-19. The CDR3 sequence: CASSVELNTDTQYF. In DNA form, the CDR3 reads TGTGCCAGCAGCGTCGAGCTCAACACAGATACGCAGTATTTT.